Listed here is a single T cell receptor beta chain. Its antigen is undetermined. Any gene name here is a mouse gene name. The CDR3 goes on 1 residue after the read ends, and that part is filled in from the germline J gene. The sample is drawn from a study of tissue T cells after allogeneic stem cell transplantation. Whole-study results and caveats: Which tissue TCRs were alloreactive or antigen-specific was not determined. Some clones might be persisting host cells. Anatomically similar tissues had similar TCR repertoires within each patient.

The time point: mouse harvest day 7 after allogeneic transplant. Tail vein injection delivered 10^7 T-cell-depleted bone marrow cells and 10^6 splenic CD5+ T cells. Tissues came from B6→BALB/c major-mismatch GVHD mice at day 7 or 14. Germline CDR1 is KGHTA and CDR2 is FQNQQP. The CDR3 length is 12 residues. The assay was immunoSEQ multiplex PCR, and TCRdb's table has in-frame clones only and misses some. The sample has over 5,500 clones, around 50% seen once. This clonotype was sampled from a female BALB/c mouse given C57BL/6 T cells with graft-versus-host disease after an allogeneic hematopoietic cell transplant. V usage is TRBV23 and J usage is TRBJ2-7. The sample comprised gut tissue. Here the CDR3 reads CSSSQSAYEQYF. The part of the CDR3 DNA that was read is TGCTCCAGCAGTCAATCGGCCTATGAACAGTAC.